There are a few counts of the clone carrying this T cell receptor (beta chain). The sample belongs to a study of blood T cell repertoires in COVID-19. The protocol was immunoSEQ multiplex PCR, while the TCRdb copy is restricted to in-frame clones and leaves out a portion. Here the sample spans a few hundred thousand clones, 70% to 90% being singletons. The sample consisted of peripheral blood. The TCR originated in a woman aged 25 to 39 with active or convalescent COVID-19.

The CDR3 is CASIPRGTGNTIYF. CDR3 bases: TGTGCCAGCATACCCAGGGGTACCGGAAACACCATATATTTT. The rearrangement uses TRBV28 and TRBJ1-3; a possible D gene is TRBD1 (6 bases). Per the germline V gene, CDR1 is MDHEN and CDR2 is SYDVKM. Trimming pared 7 bases from V and 4 bases from J, leaving 14 bases between. The length of the CDR3 is 14 residues.